The clone carrying this TCR beta chain is labeled medium-sized (0.01 to 0.1%). Its cognate antigen is unknown. V was trimmed by 6 bases and J by 4 bases, leaving 16 bases between them. This CDR3 spans 14 amino acids. In germline, CDR1 is SQVTM, CDR2 ANQGSEA. Time point reported: sample taken at primary tumor resection. Extraction of whole RNA from tumor, nontumor lung or frozen PBMC preceded unsorted sequencing. This record belongs to a study of spatial heterogeneity in lung cancer. Regarding the study as a whole: As ubiquitous and regional nonsynonymous mutations varied, counts of ubiquitous and regional expanded TCRs tracked them, respectively. Expanded intratumoral alpha and beta TCR counts tracked tumor mutation counts.

One entry per CDR3 protein, called by TCRdb with MiXCR from the 5' RACE reads. The data show some 4,500 distinct CDR3 sequences, roughly 6.5% seen once. Source: lung tumor tissue, taken at surgery. The V call is TRBV29-1, the J call TRBJ1-5; possible D gene TRBD1, 5 bases. The clonotype comes from a male donor with early-stage non-small cell lung cancer. For the CDR3, the DNA is TGCAGCGTCATCCAGGGCGCCGGGAATCAGCCCCAGCATTTT. Translated: CSVIQGAGNQPQHF.